This T cell receptor beta chain originates from a study of blood T cell repertoires in COVID-19 (dated by TCRdb to about 2020). With regard to the full study: The collaborator samples originated in the United States, Italy and Spain and spanned the acute and convalescent phases of COVID-19. The prospective study material was composed of cDNA or gDNA derived from T cells, B-cell-depleted T cells, or PBMCs. Deeply sampled blood TCRbeta repertoires from subjects exposed to, actively infected with, or recovered from COVID-19 were included in the dataset. A freely available public database, intended as a resource for researchers studying the immune response to SARS-CoV-2, is where the repertoires were released. Samples came from the ongoing ImmuneRACE study (first 160 participants) plus 1,254 subjects from 6 global collaborators. The sample metadata nearly always contained a de-identified subject ID, COVID-19 status, age in years and sex. Where available, HLA class I and class II types were taken from metadata supplied by the sample provider and were not determined by assay-based typing. Findings and caveats that apply to the study as a whole: The amount of clinical and demographic metadata varied by source and participant and was provided uncurated.

TCRbeta CDR3 regions were amplified from genomic DNA by means of the immunoSEQ Assay, a bias-controlled multiplex PCR. In the original analysis: Within the assay, amplification of reference gene primers was used to estimate how many nucleated cells each sample contained. Sequence reads were collapsed and filtered to measure the absolute abundance of every unique TCRbeta CDR3 rearrangement. For each sample, productive Simpson clonality was calculated as the square root of Simpson's diversity index over productive rearrangements. Drawn from immuneACCESS, this table holds only the in-frame rearrangements with V and J called that TCRdb kept. Clones are partly lost; checked studies trace under half to an unresolved V gene and leave the rest unexplained. The D gene and trimming were derived from the DNA, and the V and J assignments and clone size from that table. The sample contains about 160,000 clones, over 80% of them found a single time. Clones ranked in the top ten supply approximately 2.9% of the sample.

The CDR3 spans 13 residues, from the cysteine through the phenylalanine. The CDR3 DNA has 39 bases and is translated from base 1. V is cut by 1 base and J by 0 bases, and the space between the germline ends is 5 bases. For CDR1 and CDR2, the germline V gene (reference sequence) lists GTSNPN and SVGIG. Worth noting for this clone: Its antigen is still unknown. No base qualities exist here, and no much larger clone lies one base off it.

Whole blood was collected in K2EDTA tubes by collaborating institutions according to the institutions' own protocols. For TCRbeta analysis, collaborators shipped samples as frozen whole blood, isolated PBMCs, or DNA extracted from either of those sample types. The clonotype comes from a woman aged 55 to 70 with acute or convalescent COVID-19. Sequencing was carried out using peripheral blood. The rearranged segments are TRBV30 and TRBJ2-3; no D gene is confidently identified. The sequenced DNA is TGTGCCTGGAGTGGGCAGAGCACAGATACGCAGTATTTT. Translation gives CAWSGQSTDTQYF.